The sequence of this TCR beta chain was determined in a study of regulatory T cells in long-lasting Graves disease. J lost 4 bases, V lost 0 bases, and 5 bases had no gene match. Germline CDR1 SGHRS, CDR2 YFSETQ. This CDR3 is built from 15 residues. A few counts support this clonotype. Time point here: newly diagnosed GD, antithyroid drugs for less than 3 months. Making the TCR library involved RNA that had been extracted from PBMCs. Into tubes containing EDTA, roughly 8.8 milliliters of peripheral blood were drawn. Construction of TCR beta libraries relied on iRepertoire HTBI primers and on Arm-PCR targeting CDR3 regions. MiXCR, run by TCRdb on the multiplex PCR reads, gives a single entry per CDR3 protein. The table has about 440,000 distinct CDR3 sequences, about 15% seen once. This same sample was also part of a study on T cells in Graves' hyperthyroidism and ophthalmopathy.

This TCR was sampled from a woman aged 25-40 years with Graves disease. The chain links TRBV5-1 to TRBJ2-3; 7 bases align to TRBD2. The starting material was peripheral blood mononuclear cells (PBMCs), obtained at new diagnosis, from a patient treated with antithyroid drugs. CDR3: CASSLVREYADTQYF. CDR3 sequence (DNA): TGCGCCAGCAGCTTGGTGCGGGAGTACGCAGATACGCAGTATTTT.